The rows below give T cell receptor beta chains drawn from one sample of a study of cytomegalovirus exposure and HLA in healthy donors. The data were produced by immunoSEQ multiplex PCR, yet TCRdb's version contains in-frame clones alone and is incomplete. The table includes over 150,000 clones, 65% to 90% detected once. The sample comprised PBMCs. The receptors were gathered from a human donor in good health. Both conserved end residues are part of each CDR3. A D gene is named only where the DNA matches it firmly. Clone size, where shown, is once, few, many, or a class for clones that have expanded.

TRBV2	TRBD1	-	TRBJ2-2	CASSPDRENTGELFF	TGTGCCAGCAGTCCGGACAGGGAGAACACCGGGGAGCTGTTTTTT
TRBV6-4	TRBD1	-	TRBJ1-6	CASRNTGVSYNSPLHF	TGTGCCAGCAGGAACACAGGGGTCTCCTATAATTCACCCCTCCACTTT
TRBV7-8	-	-	TRBJ1-3	CASSRREGISSGNTIYF	TGTGCCAGCAGCCGGAGGGAAGGGATCAGCTCTGGAAACACCATATATTTT
TRBV4-3	-	-	TRBJ1-5	CASSRDRSGGHQPQHF	TGCGCCAGCAGCCGCGATAGGTCCGGGGGGCATCAGCCCCAGCATTTT
TRBV11-3	-	-	TRBJ2-2	CASRAPTGELFF	TGTGCCAGCAGGGCCCCCACCGGGGAGCTGTTTTTT
TRBV7-9	TRBD2	once	TRBJ2-1	CASSFGTSGAMITYNEQFF	TGTGCCAGCAGCTTCGGGACTAGCGGGGCTATGATAACCTACAATGAGCAGTTCTTC
TRBV4-1	-	once	TRBJ2-2	CASSQVLVLGGELFF	TGCGCCAGCAGCCAAGTACTAGTCCTGGGCGGGGAGCTGTTTTTT
TRBV10-1	-	-	TRBJ1-2	CASSGPDGYTF	TGCGCCAGCAGTGGGCCAGATGGCTACACCTTC
TRBV4-3	-	once	TRBJ2-5	CASSQRQQETQYF	TGCGCCAGCAGCCAACGACAGCAAGAGACCCAGTACTTC
TRBV5-1	TRBD1	-	TRBJ2-6	CASSFGTGSGANVLTF	TGCGCCAGCAGCTTCGGGACAGGGTCTGGGGCCAACGTCCTGACTTTC
TRBV9	-	-	TRBJ1-6	CASSVDYGGNSPLHF	TGTGCCAGCAGCGTAGACTATGGTGGTAATTCACCCCTCCACTTT
TRBV5-4	TRBD2	-	TRBJ2-2	CASSRVAGGNTGELFF	TGTGCCAGCAGCAGAGTAGCGGGGGGTAACACCGGGGAGCTGTTTTTT
TRBV7-6	TRBD2	few	TRBJ2-5	CASSFGTSGETQYF	TGTGCCAGCAGCTTTGGGACTAGCGGGGAGACCCAGTACTTC
TRBV27	-	-	TRBJ2-7	CASSLDSTYEQYF	TGTGCCAGCAGTTTAGACAGTACCTACGAGCAGTACTTC
TRBV5-1	-	-	TRBJ2-7	CASSLVFGEQYF	TGCGCCAGCAGCTTGGTTTTCGGCGAGCAGTACTTC
TRBV7-2	-	-	TRBJ2-3	CASSLGRGRDTQYF	TGTGCCAGCAGCCTAGGTAGGGGAAGAGATACGCAGTATTTT
TRBV5-1	-	-	TRBJ1-2	CASAGAVNYGYTF	TGCGCCAGCGCTGGGGCGGTTAACTATGGCTACACCTTC
TRBV27	TRBD2	-	TRBJ2-3	CASSLSVAGGRTDTQYF	TGTGCCAGCAGTTTATCGGTGGCGGGGGGACGCACAGATACGCAGTATTTT
TRBV5-4	-	once	TRBJ1-1	CASFGETEAFF	TGTGCCAGCTTTGGTGAGACTGAAGCTTTCTTT
TRBV5-6	TRBD2	-	TRBJ2-3	CASSPGLAGGMADTQYF	TGTGCCAGCAGCCCGGGACTAGCGGGGGGGATGGCAGATACGCAGTATTTT
TRBV13	-	-	TRBJ2-3	CASSFTGTDTQYF	TGTGCCAGCAGCTTTACAGGCACAGATACGCAGTATTTT
TRBV21-1	-	-	TRBJ2-6	CASSKTRGNSGANVLTF	TGTGCCAGCAGCAAAACGAGGGGGAACTCTGGGGCCAACGTCCTGACTTTC
TRBV27	-	-	TRBJ2-7	CASSLSRTYEQYF	TGTGCCAGCAGTTTATCCAGGACCTACGAGCAGTACTTC
TRBV4-1	-	-	TRBJ1-5	CASSKDVGGYSNQPQHF	TGCGCCAGCAGCAAAGACGTCGGAGGATATAGCAATCAGCCCCAGCATTTT
TRBV2	TRBD1	-	TRBJ1-4	CASSAGGTNEKLFF	TGTGCCAGCAGTGCAGGGGGCACTAATGAAAAACTGTTTTTT
TRBV5-1	-	once	TRBJ2-2	CASRGRGTGELFF	TGCGCCAGCAGGGGGCGAGGCACCGGGGAGCTGTTTTTT
TRBV19	-	-	TRBJ2-3	CASSLFLLSTDTQYF	TGTGCCAGTAGTCTGTTCCTTCTTAGCACAGATACGCAGTATTTT
TRBV5-6	TRBD2	-	TRBJ2-3	CASSRDWTSGVGADTQYF	TGTGCCAGCAGCCGCGACTGGACTAGCGGGGTGGGGGCAGATACGCAGTATTTT
TRBV5-4	-	-	TRBJ1-2	CASRPDSLGYTF	TGTGCCAGCAGACCGGACAGTCTTGGCTACACCTTC
TRBV4-1	-	-	TRBJ2-3	CASSLRVPSTDTQYF	TGCGCCAGCAGCCTTCGGGTCCCTAGCACAGATACGCAGTATTTT
TRBV5-1	TRBD2	-	TRBJ2-5	CASSLLLAGGPPETQYF	TGCGCCAGCAGTTTGTTACTAGCGGGGGGGCCTCCAGAGACCCAGTACTTC
TRBV11-2	TRBD1	-	TRBJ1-6	CASSLVDRGQGSPLHF	TGTGCCAGCAGCTTAGTGGACAGGGGGCAAGGGTCACCCCTCCACTTT
TRBV7-9	-	-	TRBJ1-2	CASSAKPDGYTF	TGTGCCAGCAGCGCCAAACCAGATGGCTACACCTTC
TRBV7-2	-	once	TRBJ1-1	CASSRQIRGGTEAFF	TGTGCCAGCAGCCGACAAATCAGGGGTGGCACTGAAGCTTTCTTT
TRBV5-6	TRBD1	-	TRBJ1-2	CASSSGQGRYGYTF	TGTGCCAGCAGCTCAGGACAGGGGAGGTATGGCTACACCTTC
TRBV5-6	TRBD2	-	TRBJ2-3	CASSAYILGTSGRTDTQYF	TGTGCCAGCAGCGCGTACATCCTCGGGACTAGCGGGCGCACAGATACGCAGTATTTT
TRBV11-3	TRBD1	-	TRBJ2-7	CASSSYRTGGTSYEQYF	TGTGCCAGCAGCTCCTATCGGACAGGGGGAACGTCCTACGAGCAGTACTTC
TRBV18	-	-	TRBJ2-5	CASSPQTAETQYF	TGTGCCAGCTCACCACAGACAGCAGAGACCCAGTACTTC
TRBV19	-	-	TRBJ1-3	CASSIDFLAGRGNTIYF	TGTGCCAGTAGTATAGATTTTCTGGCAGGGCGAGGAAACACCATATATTTT
TRBV25-1	-	-	TRBJ2-2	CASSETAGEVGELFF	TGTGCCAGCAGTGAAACGGCCGGGGAGGTCGGGGAGCTGTTTTTT
TRBV9	TRBD1	-	TRBJ2-2	CASSDIGQGNGELFF	TGTGCCAGCAGCGATATCGGACAGGGCAACGGGGAGCTGTTTTTT
TRBV5-1	-	-	TRBJ2-5	CASSGGDTETQYF	TGCGCCAGCAGCGGTGGGGACACAGAGACCCAGTACTTC